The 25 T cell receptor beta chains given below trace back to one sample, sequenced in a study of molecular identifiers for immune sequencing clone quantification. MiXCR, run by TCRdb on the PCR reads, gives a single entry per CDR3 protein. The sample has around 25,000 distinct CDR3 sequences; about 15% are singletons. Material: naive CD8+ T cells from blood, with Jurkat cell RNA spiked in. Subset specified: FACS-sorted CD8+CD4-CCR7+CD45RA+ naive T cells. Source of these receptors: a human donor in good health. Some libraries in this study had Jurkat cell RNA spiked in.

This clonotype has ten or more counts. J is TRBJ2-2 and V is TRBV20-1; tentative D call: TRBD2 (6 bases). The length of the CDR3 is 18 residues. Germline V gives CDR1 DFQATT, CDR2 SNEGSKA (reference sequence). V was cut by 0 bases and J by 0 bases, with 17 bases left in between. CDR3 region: CSARDLWTGDSNTGELFF. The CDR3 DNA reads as TGCAGTGCTAGAGATCTATGGACCGGGGACTCGAACACCGGGGAGCTGTTTTTT.

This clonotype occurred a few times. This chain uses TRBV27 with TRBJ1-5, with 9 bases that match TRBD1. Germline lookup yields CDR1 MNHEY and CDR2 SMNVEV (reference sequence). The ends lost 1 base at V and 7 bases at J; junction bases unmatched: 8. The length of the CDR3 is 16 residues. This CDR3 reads CASSLFRQGGGQPQHF. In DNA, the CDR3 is TGTGCCAGCAGTTTATTCCGACAGGGGGGGGGGCAGCCCCAGCATTTT.

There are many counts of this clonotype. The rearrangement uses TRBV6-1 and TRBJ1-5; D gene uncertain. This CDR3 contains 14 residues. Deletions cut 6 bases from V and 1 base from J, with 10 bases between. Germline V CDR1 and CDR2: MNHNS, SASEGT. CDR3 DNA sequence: TGTGCCAGCAGCTCGGAGAGAAGCAATCAGCCCCAGCATTTT. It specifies CASSSERSNQPQHF.

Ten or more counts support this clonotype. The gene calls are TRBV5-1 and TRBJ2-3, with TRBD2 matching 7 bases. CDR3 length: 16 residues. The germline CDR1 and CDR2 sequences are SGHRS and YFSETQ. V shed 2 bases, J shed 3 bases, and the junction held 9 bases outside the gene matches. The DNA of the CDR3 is TGCGCCAGCAGCTTCCTGGGGGGGGAGATAACAGATACGCAGTATTTT. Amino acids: CASSFLGGEITDTQYF.

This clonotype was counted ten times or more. The CDR3 coding sequence is TGCGCCAGCAGCCAAGATCGCGGGCGGGTCACCGGGGAGCTGTTTTTT. Its translation is CASSQDRGRVTGELFF. The gene calls are TRBV4-3 and TRBJ2-2; the D gene is possibly TRBD2 (5 bases). Trimming stripped 0 bases from V and 4 bases from J, with 12 bases between. CDR1 LGHNA and CDR2 YSLEER come from the germline V gene. This CDR3 is built from 16 residues.

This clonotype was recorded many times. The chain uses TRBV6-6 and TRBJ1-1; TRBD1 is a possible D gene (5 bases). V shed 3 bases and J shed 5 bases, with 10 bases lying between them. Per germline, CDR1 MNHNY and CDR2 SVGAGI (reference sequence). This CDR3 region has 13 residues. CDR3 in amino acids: CASSYGGGTEAFF. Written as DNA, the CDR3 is TGTGCCAGCAGTTATGGGGGGGGAACTGAAGCTTTCTTT.

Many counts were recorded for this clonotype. Written as DNA, the CDR3 is TGTGCCAGCAGCTCAGGGGGCCTTGAAGCTTTCTTT. It translates to CASSSGGLEAFF. The rearrangement links TRBV27 to TRBJ1-1, with TRBD1 matching 8 bases. The CDR3 loop spans 12 amino acids. Germline CDR1 reads MNHEY; CDR2 reads SMNVEV (reference sequence). Trimming cost V 6 bases and J 7 bases; bases outside gene matches: 4.

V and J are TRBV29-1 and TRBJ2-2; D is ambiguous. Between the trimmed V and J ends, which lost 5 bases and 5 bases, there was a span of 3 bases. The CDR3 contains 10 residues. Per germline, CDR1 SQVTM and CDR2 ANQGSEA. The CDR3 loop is CSVLTGELFF. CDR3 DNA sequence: TGCAGCGTTTTAACCGGGGAGCTGTTTTTT.

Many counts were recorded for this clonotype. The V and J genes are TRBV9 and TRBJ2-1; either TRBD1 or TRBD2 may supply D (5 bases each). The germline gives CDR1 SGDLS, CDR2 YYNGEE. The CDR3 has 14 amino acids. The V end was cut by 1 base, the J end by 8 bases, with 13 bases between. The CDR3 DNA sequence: TGTGCCAGCAGCGTAATAGGGACCCGGGATGAGCAGTTCTTC. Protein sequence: CASSVIGTRDEQFF.

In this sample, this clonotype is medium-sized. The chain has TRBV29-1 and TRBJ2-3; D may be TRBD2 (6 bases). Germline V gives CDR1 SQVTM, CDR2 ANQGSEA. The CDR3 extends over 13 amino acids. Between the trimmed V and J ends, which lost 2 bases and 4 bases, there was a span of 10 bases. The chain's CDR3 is CSVEWEAADTQYF. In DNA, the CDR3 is TGCAGCGTTGAATGGGAGGCGGCAGATACGCAGTATTTT.

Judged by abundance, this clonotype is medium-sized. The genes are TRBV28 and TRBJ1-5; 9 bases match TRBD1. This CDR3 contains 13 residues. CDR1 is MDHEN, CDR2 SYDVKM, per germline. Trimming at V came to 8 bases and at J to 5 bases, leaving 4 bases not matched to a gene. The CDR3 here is CASQTGGHQPQHF. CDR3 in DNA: TGTGCCAGCCAAACAGGGGGCCATCAGCCCCAGCATTTT.

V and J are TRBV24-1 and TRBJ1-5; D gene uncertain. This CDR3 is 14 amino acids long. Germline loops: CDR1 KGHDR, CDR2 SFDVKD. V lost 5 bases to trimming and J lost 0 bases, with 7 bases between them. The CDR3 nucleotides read TGTGCCACCAGTGGGCCGTATAGCAATCAGCCCCAGCATTTT. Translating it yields CATSGPYSNQPQHF.

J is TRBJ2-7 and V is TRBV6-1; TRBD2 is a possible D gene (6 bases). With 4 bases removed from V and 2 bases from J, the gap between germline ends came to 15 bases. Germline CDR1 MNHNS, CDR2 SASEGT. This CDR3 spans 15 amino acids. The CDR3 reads CASSGWLANPYEQYF. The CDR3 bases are TGTGCCAGCAGTGGATGGCTAGCGAACCCCTACGAGCAGTACTTC.

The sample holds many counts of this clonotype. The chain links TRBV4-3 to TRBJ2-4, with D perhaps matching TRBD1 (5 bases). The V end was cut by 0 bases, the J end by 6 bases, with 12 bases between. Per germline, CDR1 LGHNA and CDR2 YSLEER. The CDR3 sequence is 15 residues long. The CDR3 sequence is CASSQDADSGNIQYF. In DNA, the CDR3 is TGCGCCAGCAGCCAAGATGCCGACAGTGGAAACATTCAGTACTTC.

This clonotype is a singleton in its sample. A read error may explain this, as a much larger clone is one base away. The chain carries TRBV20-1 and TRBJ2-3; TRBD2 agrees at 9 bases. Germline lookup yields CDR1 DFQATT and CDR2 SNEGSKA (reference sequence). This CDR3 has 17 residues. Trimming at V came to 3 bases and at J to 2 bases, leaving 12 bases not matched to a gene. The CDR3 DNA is TGCAGTGCTAGTGATTCCGGGACTAGCTCCGTCACAGATACGCAGTATTTT. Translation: CSASDSGTSSVTDTQYF.

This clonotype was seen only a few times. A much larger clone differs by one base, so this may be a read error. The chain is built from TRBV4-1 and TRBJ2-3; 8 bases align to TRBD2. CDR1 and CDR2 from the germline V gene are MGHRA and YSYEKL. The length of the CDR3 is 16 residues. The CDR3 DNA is TGCGCCGGCAGCCAAGGTAGCGGGGTCGGGACAGATACGCAGTATTTT. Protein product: CAGSQGSGVGTDTQYF.

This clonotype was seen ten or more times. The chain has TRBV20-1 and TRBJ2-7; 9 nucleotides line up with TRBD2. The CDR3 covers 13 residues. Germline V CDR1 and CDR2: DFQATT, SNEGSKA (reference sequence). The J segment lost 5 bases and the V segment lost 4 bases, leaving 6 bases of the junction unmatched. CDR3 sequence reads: CSAKTGTSNEQYF. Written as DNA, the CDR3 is TGCAGTGCTAAAACCGGGACTAGCAACGAGCAGTACTTC.

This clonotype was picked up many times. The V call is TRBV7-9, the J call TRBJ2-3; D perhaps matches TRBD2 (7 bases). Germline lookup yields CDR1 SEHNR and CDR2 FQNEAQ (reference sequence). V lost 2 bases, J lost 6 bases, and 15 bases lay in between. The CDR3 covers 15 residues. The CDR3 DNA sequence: TGTGCCAGCAGCTTAAGGGGGGGGGCTTCGGATACGCAGTATTTT. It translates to CASSLRGGASDTQYF.

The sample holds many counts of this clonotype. The chain's CDR3 is CASTPGQGYNEQFF. The CDR3 DNA sequence: TGCGCCAGCACGCCGGGACAGGGGTACAATGAGCAGTTCTTC. The chain combines TRBV4-1 with TRBJ2-1; 10 bases align to TRBD1. Germline values: CDR1 MGHRA, CDR2 YSYEKL. The length of the CDR3 is 14 residues. The V gene end was trimmed by 7 bases and the J gene end by 4 bases; junction bases not matched to a gene: 4.

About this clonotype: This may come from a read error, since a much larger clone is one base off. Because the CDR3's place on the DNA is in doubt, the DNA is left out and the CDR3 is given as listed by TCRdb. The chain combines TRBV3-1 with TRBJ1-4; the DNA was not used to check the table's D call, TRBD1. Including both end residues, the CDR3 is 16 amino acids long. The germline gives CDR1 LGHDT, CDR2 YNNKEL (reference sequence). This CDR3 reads CASRPPVGQGNEKLVF.

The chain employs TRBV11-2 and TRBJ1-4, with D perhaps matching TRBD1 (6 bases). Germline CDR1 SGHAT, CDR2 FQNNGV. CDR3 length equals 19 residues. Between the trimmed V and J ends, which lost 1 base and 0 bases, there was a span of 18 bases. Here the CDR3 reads CASSLGTGYIDATNEKLFF. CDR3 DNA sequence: TGTGCCAGCAGCTTAGGCACAGGGTACATAGATGCAACTAATGAAAAACTGTTTTTT.

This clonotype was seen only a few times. The CDR3 is CATTHPGPQETQYF. The CDR3 DNA reads TGTGCCACCACCCACCCAGGGCCCCAAGAGACCCAGTACTTC. The V call is TRBV15, the J call TRBJ2-5; D possibly corresponds to TRBD1 (5 bases). Germline CDR1 LNHNV, CDR2 YYDKDF (reference sequence). The CDR3 spans 14 residues. V was pared by 7 bases and J by 1 base, with 13 bases between.

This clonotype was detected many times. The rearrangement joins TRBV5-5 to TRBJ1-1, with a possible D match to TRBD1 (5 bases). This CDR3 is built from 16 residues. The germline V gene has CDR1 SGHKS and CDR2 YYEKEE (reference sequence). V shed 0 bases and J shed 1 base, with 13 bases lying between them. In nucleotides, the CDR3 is TGTGCCAGCAGCTTGGAGGGGTCAGGGCGGAACACTGAAGCTTTCTTT. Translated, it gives CASSLEGSGRNTEAFF. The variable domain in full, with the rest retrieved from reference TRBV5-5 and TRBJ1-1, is DAGVTQSPTHLIKTRGQQVTLRCSPISGHKSVSWYQQVLGQGPQFIFQYYEKEERGRGNFPDRFSARQFPNYSSELNVNALLLGDSALYLCASSLEGSGRNTEAFFGQGTRLTVV.

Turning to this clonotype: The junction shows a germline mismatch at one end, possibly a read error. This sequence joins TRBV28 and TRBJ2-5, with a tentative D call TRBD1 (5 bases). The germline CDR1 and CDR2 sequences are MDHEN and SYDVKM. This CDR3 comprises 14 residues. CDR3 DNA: TGTGCCAGCCGTTTAGAACAGGAAAAAGGGACCCAGTACTTC. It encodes CASRLEQEKGTQYF. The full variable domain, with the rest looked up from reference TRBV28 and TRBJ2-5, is DVKVTQSSRYLVKRTGEKVFLECVQDMDHENMFWYRQDPGLGLRLIYFSYDVKMKEKGDIPEGYSVSREKKERFSLILESASTNQTSMYLCASRLEQEKGTQYFGPGTRLLVL.

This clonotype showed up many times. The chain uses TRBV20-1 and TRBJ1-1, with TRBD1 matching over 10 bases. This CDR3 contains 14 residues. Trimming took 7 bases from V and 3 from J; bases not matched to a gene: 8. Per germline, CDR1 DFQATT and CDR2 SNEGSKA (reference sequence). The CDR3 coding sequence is TGCAGTGTACAAGGACAGGGGGATTACACTGAAGCTTTCTTT. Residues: CSVQGQGDYTEAFF.